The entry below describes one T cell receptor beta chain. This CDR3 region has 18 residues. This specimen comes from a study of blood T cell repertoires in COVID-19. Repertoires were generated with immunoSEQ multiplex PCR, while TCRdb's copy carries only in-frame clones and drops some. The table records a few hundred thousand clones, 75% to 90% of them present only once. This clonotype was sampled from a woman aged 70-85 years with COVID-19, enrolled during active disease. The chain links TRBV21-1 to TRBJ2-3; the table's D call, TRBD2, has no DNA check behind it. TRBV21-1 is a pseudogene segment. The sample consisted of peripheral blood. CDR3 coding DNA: TGTGCCAGCAGCAAAGGTCGAACCCTAGCGGATAGCACAGATACGCAGTATTTT. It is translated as CASSKGRTLADSTDTQYF.